This paragraph covers one T cell receptor (beta chain) sequence. The sample has other DNA sequences that encode this CDR3 too. The CDR3 totals 12 residues. CDR1 and CDR2 from the germline V gene are SGHTA and FQGNSA. V was pared by 4 bases and J by 3 bases, with 7 bases between. This entry comes from a study of cytomegalovirus exposure and HLA in healthy donors. Turning to the study itself: One earlier analysis, a look at about 179 million T cells, found some 120 million unique TCR beta sequences. Around 85 million unique TCR sequences came from HLA-typed donors in an early release.

PCR used 60 Vbeta primers and 13 Jbeta primers. The assay was immunoSEQ multiplex PCR, and TCRdb's table has in-frame clones only and misses some. The sample consists of 150,000 to 200,000 clones, over 70% of them appearing once. Whereas donors were nominally healthy upon sampling, unrecorded immune exposures were probable. Sequencing input: PBMCs. The receptor comes from a female donor in good health and CMV-seronegative. The chain carries TRBV7-2 and TRBJ2-7; D gene unclear. The CDR3 DNA reads as TGTGCCAGCAGCTCCGGAGTCTACGAGCAGTACTTC. Its translation: CASSSGVYEQYF.